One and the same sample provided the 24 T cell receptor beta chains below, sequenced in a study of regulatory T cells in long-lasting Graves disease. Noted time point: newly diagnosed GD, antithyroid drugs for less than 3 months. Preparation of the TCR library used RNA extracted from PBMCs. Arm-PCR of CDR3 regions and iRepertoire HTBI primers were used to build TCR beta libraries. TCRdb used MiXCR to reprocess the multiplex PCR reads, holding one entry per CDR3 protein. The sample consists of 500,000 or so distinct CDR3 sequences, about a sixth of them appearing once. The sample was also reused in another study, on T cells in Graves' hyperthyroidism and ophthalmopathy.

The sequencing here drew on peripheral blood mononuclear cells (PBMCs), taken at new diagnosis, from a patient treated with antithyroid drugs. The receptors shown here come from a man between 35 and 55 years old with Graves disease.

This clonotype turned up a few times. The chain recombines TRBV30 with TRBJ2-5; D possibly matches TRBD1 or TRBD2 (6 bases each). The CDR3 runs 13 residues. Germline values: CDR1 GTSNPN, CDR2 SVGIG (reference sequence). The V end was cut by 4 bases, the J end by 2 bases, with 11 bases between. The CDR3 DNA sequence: TGTGCCTGGACGGGGGCCAGACAAGAGACCCAGTACTTC. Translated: CAWTGARQETQYF. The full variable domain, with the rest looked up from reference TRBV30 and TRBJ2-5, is SQTIHQWPATLVQPVGSPLSLECTVEGTSNPNLYWYRQAAGRGLQLLFYSVGIGQISSEVPQNLSASRPQDRQFILSSKKLLLSDSGFYLCAWTGARQETQYFGPGTRLLVL.

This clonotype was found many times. The CDR3 sequence is CAWSLGTNSNQPQHF. CDR3 bases: TGTGCCTGGAGTCTAGGGACGAATAGCAATCAGCCCCAGCATTTT. The V and J genes are TRBV30 and TRBJ1-5; tentative D call: TRBD1 (5 bases). This CDR3 region has 15 residues. Per the germline V gene, CDR1 is GTSNPN and CDR2 is SVGIG (reference sequence). Trimming cost V 2 bases and J 0 bases, with 11 bases left between them. The whole variable domain, remainder taken from reference TRBV30 and TRBJ1-5, is SQTIHQWPATLVQPVGSPLSLECTVEGTSNPNLYWYRQAAGRGLQLLFYSVGIGQISSEVPQNLSASRPQDRQFILSSKKLLLSDSGFYLCAWSLGTNSNQPQHFGDGTRLSIL.

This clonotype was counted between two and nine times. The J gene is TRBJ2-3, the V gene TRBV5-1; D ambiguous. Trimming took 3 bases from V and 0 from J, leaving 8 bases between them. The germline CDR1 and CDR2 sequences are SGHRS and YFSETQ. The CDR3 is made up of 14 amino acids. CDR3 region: CASSSSTSTDTQYF. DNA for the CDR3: TGCGCCAGCAGCTCATCTACTAGCACAGATACGCAGTATTTT.

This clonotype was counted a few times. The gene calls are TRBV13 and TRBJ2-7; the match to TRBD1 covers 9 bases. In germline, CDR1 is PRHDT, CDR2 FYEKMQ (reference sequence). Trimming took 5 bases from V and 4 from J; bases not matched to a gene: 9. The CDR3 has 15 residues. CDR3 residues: CASSQGDRAWYEQYF. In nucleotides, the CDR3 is TGTGCCAGCAGCCAGGGGGACAGGGCATGGTACGAGCAGTACTTC.

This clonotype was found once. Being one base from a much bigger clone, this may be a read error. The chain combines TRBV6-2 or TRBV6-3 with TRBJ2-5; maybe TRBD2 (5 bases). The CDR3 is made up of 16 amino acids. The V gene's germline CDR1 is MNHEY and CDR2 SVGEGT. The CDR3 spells CASGYPEGLVEETQYF. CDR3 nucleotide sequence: TGTGCCAGCGGTTACCCCGAGGGTTTGGTAGAAGAGACCCAGTACTTC.

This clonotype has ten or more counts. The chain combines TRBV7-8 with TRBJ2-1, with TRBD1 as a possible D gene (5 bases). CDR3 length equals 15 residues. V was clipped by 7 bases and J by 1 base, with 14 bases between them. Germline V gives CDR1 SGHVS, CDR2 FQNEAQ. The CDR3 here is CASTPRQGSYNEQFF. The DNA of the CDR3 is TGTGCCAGCACCCCACGCCAGGGTTCCTACAATGAGCAGTTCTTC.

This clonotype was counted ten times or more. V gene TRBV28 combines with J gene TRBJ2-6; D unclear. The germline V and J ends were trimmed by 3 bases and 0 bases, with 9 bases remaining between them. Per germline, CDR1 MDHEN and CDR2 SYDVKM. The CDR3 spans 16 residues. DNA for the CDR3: TGTGCCAGCAGTTTGGGCGGCTGCTCTGGGGCCAACGTCCTGACTTTC. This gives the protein CASSLGGCSGANVLTF. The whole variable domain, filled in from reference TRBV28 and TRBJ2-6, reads DVKVTQSSRYLVKRTGEKVFLECVQDMDHENMFWYRQDPGLGLRLIYFSYDVKMKEKGDIPEGYSVSREKKERFSLILESASTNQTSMYLCASSLGGCSGANVLTFGAGSRLTVL.

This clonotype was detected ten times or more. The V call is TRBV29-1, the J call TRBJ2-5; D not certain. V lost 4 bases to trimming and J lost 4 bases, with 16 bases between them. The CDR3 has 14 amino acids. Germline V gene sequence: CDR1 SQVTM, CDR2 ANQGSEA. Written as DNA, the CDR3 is TGCAGCGTTGGACAAGGAACTTTGTCAGAGACCCAGTACTTC. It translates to CSVGQGTLSETQYF.

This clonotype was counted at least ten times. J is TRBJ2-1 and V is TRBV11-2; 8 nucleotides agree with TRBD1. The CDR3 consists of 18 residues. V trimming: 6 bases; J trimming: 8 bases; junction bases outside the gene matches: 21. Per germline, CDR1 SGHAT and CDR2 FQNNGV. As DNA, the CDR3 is TGTGCCAGCAGGTTAAGTCTGGGCTTGGGACAGGCAGGGCATGAGCAGTTCTTC. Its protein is CASRLSLGLGQAGHEQFF.

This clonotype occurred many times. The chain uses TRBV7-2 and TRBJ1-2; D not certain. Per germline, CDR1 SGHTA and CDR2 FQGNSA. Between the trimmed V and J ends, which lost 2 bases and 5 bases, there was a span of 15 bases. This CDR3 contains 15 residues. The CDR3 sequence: CASSLQQRPGYGYTF. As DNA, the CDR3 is TGTGCCAGCAGCTTACAACAGAGACCAGGTTATGGCTACACCTTC.

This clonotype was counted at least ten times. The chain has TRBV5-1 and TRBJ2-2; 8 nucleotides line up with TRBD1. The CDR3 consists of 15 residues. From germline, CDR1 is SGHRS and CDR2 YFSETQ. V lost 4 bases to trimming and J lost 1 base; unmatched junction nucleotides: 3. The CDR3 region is CASSLDRGNTGELFF. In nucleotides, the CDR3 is TGCGCCAGCAGCCTTGACAGGGGGAACACCGGGGAGCTGTTTTTT. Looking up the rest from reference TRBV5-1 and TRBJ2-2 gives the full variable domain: KAGVTQTPRYLIKTRGQQVTLSCSPISGHRSVSWYQQTPGQGLQFLFEYFSETQRNKGNFPGRFSGRQFSNSRSEMNVSTLELGDSALYLCASSLDRGNTGELFFGEGSRLTVL.

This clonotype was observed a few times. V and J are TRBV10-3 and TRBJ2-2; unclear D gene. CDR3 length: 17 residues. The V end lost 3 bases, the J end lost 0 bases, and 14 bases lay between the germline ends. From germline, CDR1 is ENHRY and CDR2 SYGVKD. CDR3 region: CAISDRQNKTNTGELFF. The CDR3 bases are TGTGCCATCAGTGACCGGCAGAATAAAACGAACACCGGGGAGCTGTTTTTT.

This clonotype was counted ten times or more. Written as DNA, the CDR3 is TGTGCCTGGAGTCGGACGCCCAATGAGCAGTTCTTC. This codes for CAWSRTPNEQFF. V usage is TRBV30 and J usage is TRBJ2-1; D not resolved. CDR1 GTSNPN and CDR2 SVGIG come from the germline V gene (reference sequence). The CDR3 has 12 amino acids. Trimming shortened V by 2 bases and J by 6 bases, and 8 bases separated the two germline ends.

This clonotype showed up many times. CDR3 sequence reads: CASSDPGQRVNTEAFF. In DNA form, the CDR3 reads TGTGCCAGCAGTGACCCGGGACAGAGGGTGAACACTGAAGCTTTCTTT. The rearrangement joins TRBV2 to TRBJ1-1; TRBD1 agrees at 7 bases. This CDR3 region has 16 residues. Per germline, CDR1 SNHLY and CDR2 FYNNEI. V was pared by 3 bases and J by 0 bases, with 7 bases of the junction left unmatched.

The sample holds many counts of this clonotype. The CDR3 is CASSQDRGAGTDTQYF. CDR3 bases: TGTGCCAGCAGCCAAGATCGAGGGGCGGGCACAGATACGCAGTATTTT. The J gene is TRBJ2-3, the V gene TRBV4-2, with D perhaps assigned TRBD1 or TRBD2 (5 bases each). Trimming removed 0 bases at V and 1 base at J, with 11 bases between. CDR1 is LGHNA, CDR2 YNFKEQ, per germline. The CDR3 length is 16 residues.

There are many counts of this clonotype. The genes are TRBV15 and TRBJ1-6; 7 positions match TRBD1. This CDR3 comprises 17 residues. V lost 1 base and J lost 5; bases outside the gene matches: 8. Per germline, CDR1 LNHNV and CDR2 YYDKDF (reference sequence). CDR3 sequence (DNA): TGTGCCACCAGCAGAGCTTTGAGGGACAGCAATAATTCACCCCTCCACTTT. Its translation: CATSRALRDSNNSPLHF.

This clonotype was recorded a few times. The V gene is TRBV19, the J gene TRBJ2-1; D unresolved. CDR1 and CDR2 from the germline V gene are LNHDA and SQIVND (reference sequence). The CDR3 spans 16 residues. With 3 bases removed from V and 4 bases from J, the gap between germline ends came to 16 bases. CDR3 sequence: CASSISGQNQYNEQFF. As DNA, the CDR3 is TGTGCCAGTAGTATTTCCGGGCAGAACCAATACAATGAGCAGTTCTTC. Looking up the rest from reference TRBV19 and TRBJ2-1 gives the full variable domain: DGGITQSPKYLFRKEGQNVTLSCEQNLNHDAMYWYRQDPGQGLRLIYYSQIVNDFQKGDIAEGYSVSREKKESFPLTVTSAQKNPTAFYLCASSISGQNQYNEQFFGPGTRLTVL.

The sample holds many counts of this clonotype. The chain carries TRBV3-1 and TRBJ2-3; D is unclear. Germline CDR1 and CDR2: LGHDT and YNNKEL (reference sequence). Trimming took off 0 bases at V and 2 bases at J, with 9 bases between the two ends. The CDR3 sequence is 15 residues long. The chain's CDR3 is CASSQDYHITDTQYF. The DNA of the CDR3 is TGTGCCAGCAGCCAAGACTACCATATCACAGATACGCAGTATTTT.

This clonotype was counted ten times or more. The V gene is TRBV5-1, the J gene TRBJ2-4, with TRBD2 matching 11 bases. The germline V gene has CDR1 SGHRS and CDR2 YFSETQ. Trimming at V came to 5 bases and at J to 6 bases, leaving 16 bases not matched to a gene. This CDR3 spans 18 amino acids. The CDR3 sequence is CASSPRLAGMRVGNIQYF. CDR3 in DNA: TGCGCCAGCAGTCCCCGACTAGCGGGGATGAGAGTAGGAAACATTCAGTACTTC.

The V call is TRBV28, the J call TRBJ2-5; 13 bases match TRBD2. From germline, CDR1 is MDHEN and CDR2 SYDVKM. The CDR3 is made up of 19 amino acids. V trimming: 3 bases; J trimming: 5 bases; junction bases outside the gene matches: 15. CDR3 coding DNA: TGTGCCAGCAGTTTGTCGGGGACTAGCGGGATTGTTGGGGGGGAGACCCAGTACTTC. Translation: CASSLSGTSGIVGGETQYF.

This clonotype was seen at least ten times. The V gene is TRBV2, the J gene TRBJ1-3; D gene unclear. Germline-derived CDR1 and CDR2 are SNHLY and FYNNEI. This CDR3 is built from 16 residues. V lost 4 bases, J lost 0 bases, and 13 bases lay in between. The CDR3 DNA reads TGTGCCAGCAGTGTGGGCAGCGCTTACTCTGGAAACACCATATATTTT. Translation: CASSVGSAYSGNTIYF.

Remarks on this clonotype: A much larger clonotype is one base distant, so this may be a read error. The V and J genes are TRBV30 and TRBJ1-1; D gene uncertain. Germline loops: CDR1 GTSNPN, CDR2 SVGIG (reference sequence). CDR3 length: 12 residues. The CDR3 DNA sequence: TGTGCCCGGTCCTCCATGAACACTGAAGTTTTCTTT. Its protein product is CARSSMNTEVFF.

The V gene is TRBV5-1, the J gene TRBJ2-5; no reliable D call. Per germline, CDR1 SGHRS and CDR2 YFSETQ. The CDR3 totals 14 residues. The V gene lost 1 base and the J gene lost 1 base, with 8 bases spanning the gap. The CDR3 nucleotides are TGCGCCAGCAGCTTGCGCCCCTTCCAAGAGACCCAGTACTTC. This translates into CASSLRPFQETQYF.

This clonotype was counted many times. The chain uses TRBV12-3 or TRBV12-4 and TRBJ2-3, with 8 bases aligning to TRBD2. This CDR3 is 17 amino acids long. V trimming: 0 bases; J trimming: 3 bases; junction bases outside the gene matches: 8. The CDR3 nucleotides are TGTGCCAGCAGTTTAGCGCTTGGACTAGCCGTTACAGATACGCAGTATTTT. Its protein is CASSLALGLAVTDTQYF.